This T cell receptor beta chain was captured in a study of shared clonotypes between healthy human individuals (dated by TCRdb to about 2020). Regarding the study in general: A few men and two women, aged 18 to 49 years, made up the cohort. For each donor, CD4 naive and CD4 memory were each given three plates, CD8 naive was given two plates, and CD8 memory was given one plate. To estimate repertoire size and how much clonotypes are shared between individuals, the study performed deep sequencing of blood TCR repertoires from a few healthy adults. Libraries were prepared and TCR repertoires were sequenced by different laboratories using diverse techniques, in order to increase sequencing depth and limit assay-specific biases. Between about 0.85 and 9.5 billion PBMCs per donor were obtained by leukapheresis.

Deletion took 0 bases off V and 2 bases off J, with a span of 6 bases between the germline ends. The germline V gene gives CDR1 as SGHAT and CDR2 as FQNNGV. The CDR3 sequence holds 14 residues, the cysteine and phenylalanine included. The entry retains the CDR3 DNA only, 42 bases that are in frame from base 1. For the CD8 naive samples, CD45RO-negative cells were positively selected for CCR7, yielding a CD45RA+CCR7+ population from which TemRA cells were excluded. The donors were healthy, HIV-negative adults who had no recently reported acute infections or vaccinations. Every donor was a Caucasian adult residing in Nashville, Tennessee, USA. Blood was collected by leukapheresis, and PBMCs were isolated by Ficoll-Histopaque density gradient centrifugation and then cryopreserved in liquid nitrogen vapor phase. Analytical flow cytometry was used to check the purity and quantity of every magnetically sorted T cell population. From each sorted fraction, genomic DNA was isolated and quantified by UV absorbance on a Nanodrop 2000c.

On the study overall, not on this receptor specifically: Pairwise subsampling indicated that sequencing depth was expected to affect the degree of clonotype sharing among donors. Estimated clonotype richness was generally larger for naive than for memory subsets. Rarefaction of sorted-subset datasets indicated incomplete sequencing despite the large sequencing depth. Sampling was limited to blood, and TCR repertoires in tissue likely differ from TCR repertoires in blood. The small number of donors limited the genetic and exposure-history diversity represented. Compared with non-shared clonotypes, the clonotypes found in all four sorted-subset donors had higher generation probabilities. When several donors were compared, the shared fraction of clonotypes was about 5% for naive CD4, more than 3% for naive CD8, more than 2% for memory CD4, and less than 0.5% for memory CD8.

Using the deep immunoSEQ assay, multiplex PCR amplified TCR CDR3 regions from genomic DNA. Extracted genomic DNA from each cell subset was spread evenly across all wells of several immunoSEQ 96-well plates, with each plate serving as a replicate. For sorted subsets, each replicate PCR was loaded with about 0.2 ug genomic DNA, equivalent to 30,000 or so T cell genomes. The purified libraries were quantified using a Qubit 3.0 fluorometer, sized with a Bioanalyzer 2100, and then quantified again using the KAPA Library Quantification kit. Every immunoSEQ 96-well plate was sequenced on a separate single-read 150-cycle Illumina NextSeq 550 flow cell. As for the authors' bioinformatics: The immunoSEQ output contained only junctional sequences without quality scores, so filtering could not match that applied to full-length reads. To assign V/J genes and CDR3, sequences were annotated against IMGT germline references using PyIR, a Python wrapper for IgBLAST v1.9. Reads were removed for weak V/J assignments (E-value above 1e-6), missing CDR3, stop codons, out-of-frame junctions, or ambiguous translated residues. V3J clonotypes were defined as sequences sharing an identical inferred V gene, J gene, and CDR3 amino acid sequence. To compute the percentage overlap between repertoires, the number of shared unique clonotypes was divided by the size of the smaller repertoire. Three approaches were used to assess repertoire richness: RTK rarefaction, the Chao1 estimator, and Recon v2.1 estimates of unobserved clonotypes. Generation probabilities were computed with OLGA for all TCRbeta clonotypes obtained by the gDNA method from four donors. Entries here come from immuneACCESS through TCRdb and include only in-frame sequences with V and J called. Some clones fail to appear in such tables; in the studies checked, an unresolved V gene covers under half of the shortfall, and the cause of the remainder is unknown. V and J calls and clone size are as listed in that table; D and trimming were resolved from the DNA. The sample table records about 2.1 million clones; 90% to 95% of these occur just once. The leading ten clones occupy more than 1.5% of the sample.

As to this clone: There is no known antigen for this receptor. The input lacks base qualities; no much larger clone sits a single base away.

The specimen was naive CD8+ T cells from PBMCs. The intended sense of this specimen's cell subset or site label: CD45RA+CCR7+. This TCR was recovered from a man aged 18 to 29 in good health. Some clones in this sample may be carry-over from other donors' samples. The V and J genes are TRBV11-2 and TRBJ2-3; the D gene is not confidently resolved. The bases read TGTGCCAGCAGCTTAGATTTAACCACAGATACGCAGTATTTT. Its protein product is CASSLDLTTDTQYF.